Sequencing of this TCR beta chain was carried out in a study of blood T cells in healthy people across ages. The length of the CDR3 is 11 residues. The ends were cut back, 3 bases at V and 15 bases at J, with 12 bases in the middle. Germline CDR1 reads SGHAT; CDR2 reads FQNNGV. Study-level points and caveats: The unsorted PBMCs prevented any conclusive comparison of naive versus antigen-experienced cells.

Together with a sample-barcoded 5' primer, a J-beta primer mix was included in a second PCR lasting about 7 to 12 cycles. TCRdb ran MiXCR on the 5' RACE reads and lists one entry per CDR3 protein. The repertoire holds roughly 730,000 distinct CDR3 sequences, with roughly three fifths as singletons. Remarks on this clonotype: Antigen: not known.

The source material was blood. The chain joins TRBV11-2 to TRBJ2-1, with a possible D match to TRBD2 (7 bases). This receptor was obtained from a man between 40 and 49 years old in good health. CDR3 residues: CASSFVGGPFF. Here the CDR3 DNA reads TGTGCCAGCAGCTTCGTCGGGGGGCCGTTCTTC. Full variable domain (missing parts from reference TRBV11-2 and TRBJ2-1): EAGVAQSPRYKIIEKRQSVAFWCNPISGHATLYWYQQILGQGPKLLIQFQNNGVVDDSQLPKDRFSAERLKGVDSTLKIQPAKLEDSAVYLCASSFVGGPFFGPGTRLTVL.